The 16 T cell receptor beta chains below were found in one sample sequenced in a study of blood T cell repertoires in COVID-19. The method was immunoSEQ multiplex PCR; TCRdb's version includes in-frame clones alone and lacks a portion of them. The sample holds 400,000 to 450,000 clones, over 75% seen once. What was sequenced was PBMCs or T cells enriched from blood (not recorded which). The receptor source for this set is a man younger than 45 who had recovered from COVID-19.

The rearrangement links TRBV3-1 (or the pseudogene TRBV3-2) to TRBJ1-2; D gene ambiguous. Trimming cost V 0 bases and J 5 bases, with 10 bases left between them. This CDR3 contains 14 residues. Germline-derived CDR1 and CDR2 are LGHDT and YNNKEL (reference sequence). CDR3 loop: CASSQDQSAYGYTF. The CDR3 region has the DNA TGTGCCAGCAGCCAAGATCAGAGCGCGTATGGCTACACCTTC.

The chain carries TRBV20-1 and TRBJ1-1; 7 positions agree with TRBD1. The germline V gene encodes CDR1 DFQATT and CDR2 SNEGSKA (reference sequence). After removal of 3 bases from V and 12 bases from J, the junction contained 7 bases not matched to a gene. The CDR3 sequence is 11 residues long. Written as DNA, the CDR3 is TGCAGTGCTAGTACAGGGGAGAGAACTTTCTTT. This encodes CSASTGERTFF.

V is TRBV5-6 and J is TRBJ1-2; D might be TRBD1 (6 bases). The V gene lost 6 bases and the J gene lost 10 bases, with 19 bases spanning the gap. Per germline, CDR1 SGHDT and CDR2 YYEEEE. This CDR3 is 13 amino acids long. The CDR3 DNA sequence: TGTGCCAGCACCTTAGGGGGAGTGGATTTCTACACCTTC. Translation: CASTLGGVDFYTF.

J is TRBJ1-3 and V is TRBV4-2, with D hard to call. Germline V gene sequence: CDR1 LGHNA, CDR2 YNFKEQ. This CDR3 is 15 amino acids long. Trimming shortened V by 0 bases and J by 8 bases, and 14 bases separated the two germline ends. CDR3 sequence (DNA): TGTGCCAGCAGCCAAGAGGCAACTGAAGCGGACACCATATATTTT. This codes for CASSQEATEADTIYF.

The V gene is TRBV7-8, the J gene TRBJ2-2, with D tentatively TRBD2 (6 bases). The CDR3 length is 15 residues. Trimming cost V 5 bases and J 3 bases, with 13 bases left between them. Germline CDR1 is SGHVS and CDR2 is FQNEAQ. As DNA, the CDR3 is TGTGCCAGCAGCCAACCAGGGACTCACACCGGGGAGCTGTTTTTT. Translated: CASSQPGTHTGELFF.

CDR3 sequence reads: CASSQGPGRYGYTF. CDR3 nucleotides: TGTGCCAGCAGCCAAGGTCCGGGTCGATATGGCTACACCTTC. V gene TRBV3-1 (or the pseudogene TRBV3-2) combines with J gene TRBJ1-2; D not resolved. V was clipped by 1 base and J by 5 bases, with 11 bases between them. The CDR3 totals 14 residues. Germline V CDR1 and CDR2: LGHDT, YNNKEL (reference sequence).

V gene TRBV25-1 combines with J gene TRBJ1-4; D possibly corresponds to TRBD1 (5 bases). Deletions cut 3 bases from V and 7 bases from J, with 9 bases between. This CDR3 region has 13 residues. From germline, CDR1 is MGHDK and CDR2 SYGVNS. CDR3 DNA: TGTGCCAGCAGTGATGGGGGGGGTGAAAAACTGTTTTTT. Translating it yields CASSDGGGEKLFF. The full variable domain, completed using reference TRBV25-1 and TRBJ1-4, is EADIYQTPRYLVIGTGKKITLECSQTMGHDKMYWYQQDPGMELHLIHYSYGVNSTEKGDLSSESTVSRIRTEHFPLTLESARPSHTSQYLCASSDGGGEKLFFGSGTQLSVL.

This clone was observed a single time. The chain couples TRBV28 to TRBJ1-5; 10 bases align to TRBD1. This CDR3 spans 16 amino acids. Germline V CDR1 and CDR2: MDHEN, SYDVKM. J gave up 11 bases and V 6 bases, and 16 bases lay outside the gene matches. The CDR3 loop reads CASSPPRQGARGAQHF. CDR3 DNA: TGTGCCAGCAGCCCGCCCCGACAGGGGGCCCGCGGGGCCCAGCATTTT.

CDR3 sequence reads: CASSYSGTSSGNTIYF. CDR3 bases: TGTGCCAGCAGTTACTCGGGCACGAGCTCTGGAAACACCATATATTTT. This rearrangement joins TRBV6-5 to TRBJ1-3; D is undetermined. V lost 0 bases to trimming and J lost 0 bases, with 9 bases between them. The CDR3 contains 16 residues. Germline CDR1 reads MNHEY; CDR2 reads SVGAGI.

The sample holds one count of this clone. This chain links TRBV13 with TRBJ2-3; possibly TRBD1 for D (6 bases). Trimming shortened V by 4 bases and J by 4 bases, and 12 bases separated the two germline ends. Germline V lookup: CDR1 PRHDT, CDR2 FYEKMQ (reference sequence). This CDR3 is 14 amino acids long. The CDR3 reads CASSSRTESDTQYF. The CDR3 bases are TGTGCCAGCAGCTCTCGGACAGAATCAGATACGCAGTATTTT. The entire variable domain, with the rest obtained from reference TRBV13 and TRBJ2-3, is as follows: AAGVIQSPRHLIKEKRETATLKCYPIPRHDTVYWYQQGPGQDPQFLISFYEKMQSDKGSIPDRFSAQQFSDYHSELNMSSLELGDSALYFCASSSRTESDTQYFGPGTRLTVL.

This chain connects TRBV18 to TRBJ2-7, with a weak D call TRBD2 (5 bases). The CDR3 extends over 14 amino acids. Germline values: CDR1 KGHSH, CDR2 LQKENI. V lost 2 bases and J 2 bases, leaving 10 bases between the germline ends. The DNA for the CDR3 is TGTGCCAGCTCACCAGAAGGGAGTCCCTACGAGCAGTACTTC. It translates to CASSPEGSPYEQYF. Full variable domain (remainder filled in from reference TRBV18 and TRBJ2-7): NAGVMQNPRHLVRRRGQEARLRCSPMKGHSHVYWYRQLPEEGLKFMVYLQKENIIDESGMPKERFSAEFPKEGPSILRIQQVVRGDSAAYFCASSPEGSPYEQYFGPGTRLTVT.

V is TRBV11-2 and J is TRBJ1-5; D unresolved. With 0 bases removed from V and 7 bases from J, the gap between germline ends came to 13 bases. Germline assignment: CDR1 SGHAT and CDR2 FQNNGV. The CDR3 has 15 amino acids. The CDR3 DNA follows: TGTGCCAGCAGCTTAGATCTTGCCGGGATGCAGCCCCAGCATTTT. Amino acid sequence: CASSLDLAGMQPQHF.

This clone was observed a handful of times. The chain's CDR3 is CASSLGTGGSGNTIYF. CDR3 sequence (DNA): TGCGCCAGCAGCTTGGGGACAGGGGGCTCTGGAAACACCATATATTTT. J is TRBJ1-3 and V is TRBV5-1; 10 nucleotides align to TRBD1. Germline loops: CDR1 SGHRS, CDR2 YFSETQ. The CDR3 runs 16 residues. V was clipped by 0 bases and J by 0 bases; unmatched bases: 0.

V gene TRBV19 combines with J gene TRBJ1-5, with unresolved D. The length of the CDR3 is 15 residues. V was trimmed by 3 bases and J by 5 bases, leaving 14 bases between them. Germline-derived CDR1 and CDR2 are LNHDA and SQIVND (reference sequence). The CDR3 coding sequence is TGTGCCAGTAGTATCGGGCAGGCGGGGTATCAGCCCCAGCATTTT. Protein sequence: CASSIGQAGYQPQHF.

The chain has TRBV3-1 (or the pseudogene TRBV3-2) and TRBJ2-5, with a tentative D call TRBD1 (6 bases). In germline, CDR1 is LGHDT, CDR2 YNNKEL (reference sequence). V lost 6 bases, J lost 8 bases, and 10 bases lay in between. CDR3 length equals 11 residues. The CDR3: CASRGAGTQYF. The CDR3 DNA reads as TGTGCCAGCAGGGGGGCCGGTACCCAGTACTTC.

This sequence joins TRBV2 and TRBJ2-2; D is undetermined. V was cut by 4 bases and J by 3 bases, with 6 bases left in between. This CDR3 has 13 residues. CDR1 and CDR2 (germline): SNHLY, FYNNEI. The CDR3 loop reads CASSAQDTGELFF. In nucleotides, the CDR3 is TGTGCCAGCAGTGCCCAGGACACCGGGGAGCTGTTTTTT.